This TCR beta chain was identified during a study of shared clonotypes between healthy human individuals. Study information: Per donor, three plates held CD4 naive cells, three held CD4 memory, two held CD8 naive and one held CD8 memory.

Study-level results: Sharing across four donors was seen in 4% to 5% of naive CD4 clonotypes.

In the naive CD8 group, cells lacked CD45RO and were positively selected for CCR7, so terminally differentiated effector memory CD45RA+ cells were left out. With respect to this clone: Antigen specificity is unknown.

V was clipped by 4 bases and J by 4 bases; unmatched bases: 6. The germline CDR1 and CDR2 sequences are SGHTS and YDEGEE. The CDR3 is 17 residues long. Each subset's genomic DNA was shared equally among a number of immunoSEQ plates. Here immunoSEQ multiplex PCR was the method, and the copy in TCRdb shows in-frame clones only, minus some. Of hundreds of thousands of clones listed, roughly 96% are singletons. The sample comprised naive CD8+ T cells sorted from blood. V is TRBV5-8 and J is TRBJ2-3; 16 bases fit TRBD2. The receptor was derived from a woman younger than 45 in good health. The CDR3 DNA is TGTGCCAGCAGCCTGGGACTAGCGGGAGGGGTCTCAGATACGCAGTATTTT. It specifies CASSLGLAGGVSDTQYF.